There are a few counts of the clone carrying this T cell receptor (beta chain). The antigen is undetermined. PCR primers comprised 60 Vbeta and 13 Jbeta primers. TCRdb's table, derived via immunoSEQ multiplex PCR, lists solely in-frame clones and lacks some. The repertoire holds approximately 150,000 clones, with approximately 79% as singletons. These data originate in a study of cytomegalovirus exposure and HLA in healthy donors. General study points: Sequences of the TCR beta chain were said to predict the HLA-A and HLA-B alleles of most subjects accurately.

This CDR3 is built from 13 residues. With V trimmed by 4 bases and J by 7 bases, 6 bases remained unmatched. The germline gives CDR1 MDHEN, CDR2 SYDVKM. The TCR comes from a man between 40 and 49 years old in good health and CMV-seropositive. Sequenced input: PBMCs. The genes are TRBV28 and TRBJ1-1; 7 bases map to TRBD1. The CDR3 nucleotides are TGTGCCAGCAGTTCCGGACAGGACTATGAAGCTTTCTTT. Encoded protein: CASSSGQDYEAFF.